This T cell receptor beta chain was identified during a study of control samples from healthy donors and cancer patients. Generated by immunoSEQ multiplex PCR, the TCRdb table keeps only in-frame clones and is missing some. The sample has around 250,000 clones, roughly 80% seen once. The CDR3 loop spans 14 amino acids. Germline V gene lookup returns CDR1 LNHNV and CDR2 YYDKDF (reference sequence). The V end lost 8 bases, the J end lost 5 bases, and 18 bases lay between the germline ends. Sequencing was performed on PBMCs. This TCR derives from a woman aged 55-69 years with lung cancer. This chain connects TRBV15 to TRBJ2-5, with D perhaps TRBD1 (7 bases). CDR3 nucleotides: TGTGCCACCCAGGCAGGGGGGAGAGGGGAGACCCAGTACTTC. Protein sequence: CATQAGGRGETQYF.